This TCR beta chain was observed in a study of T cell responses to AZD1222 COVID-19 vaccine (dated by TCRdb to the early 2020s). With respect to the entire study: TCR sequencing was performed for roughly 250 trial participants, of whom roughly 200 were given two doses of AZD1222 and approximately 26 were given two doses of MenACWY control vaccine. Trial participants were enrolled by age into 18-55, 56-69 and 70-plus year subgroups, with 148, 28 and 57 TCR-sequenced participants respectively.

A remark on this clone: Its antigen remains unidentified. Base-call qualities are not available, and no considerably larger clone is one nucleotide away.

Reading the germline V gene (reference sequence) gives CDR1 MNHNY and CDR2 SVGAGI. Its CDR3 holds 13 amino acids, cysteine through phenylalanine. This entry keeps only the CDR3 DNA: 39 bases, framed from base 1. V lost 5 bases and J lost 6 bases; the stretch between them is 14 bases long. The CDR3 regions of human TCRbeta chains were subjected to immunosequencing. In the source study's methods: TCRs in the repertoires were matched against a reference library of SARS-CoV-2-specific TCRs that had been generated with the MIRA antigen-specificity platform. Breadth was defined as the fraction of unique TCRs that were SARS-CoV-2-associated, and depth was defined as the fraction of total T cells that were SARS-CoV-2-associated. Using the MIRA data, each spike-specific TCR was assigned both to the spike region to which the TCR was reactive and to a CD4 or CD8 class. Log10-transformed breadth and depth values were compared by one-way ANOVA with Sidak's multiple comparisons tests. Not all clones reach the TCRdb copy of this immuneACCESS table, which keeps in-frame sequences only. Checked studies attribute under half of the gap to unresolved V genes and leave the rest unexplained. V, J and clone size reflect that table, while D and trimming were determined from the DNA. Present in this sample are 90,000 to 140,000 clones, nearly 90% of which were seen just once. The ten top clones hold 44% of the sample.

In light of the paper, this sample's time point label describes: about 28 days (+/-7) after the second vaccine dose. AZD1222 recipients with second doses at about 4 weeks or about 12 weeks were pooled, because spike-specific TCR depth and breadth did not differ between schedules. Samples from vaccinated people were obtained from the UK trials COV001 and COV002, which included a single-blind randomized controlled phase 2/3 trial of AZD1222 (ChAdOx1 nCoV-19) in healthy adults. For TCRbeta chain sequencing, PBMC samples from trial participants were taken at day 0 and at day 28 after the second dose. Paper-wide results and their limitations: CD4 TCRs associated with the vaccine covered the entire spike protein, and the dominant responses were in regions 160-218 and 743-854. Conclusions about previously exposed vaccinees are limited because only six or seven AZD1222 recipients were SARS-CoV-2 seropositive at baseline. Participants were mostly white British and included more females than males, and it was suggested by the authors that clonal diversity may have been underestimated. Because no day 14 peak-response samples were available, repertoires were characterized only after the peak T cell response. Nearly half of unique spike-specific TCRs reportedly recognized epitopes outside regions mutated in the B.1.351 and B.1.1.7 variants. The 56-69-year group was small, and its depth increase did not reach significance, likely because of low power. Spike-specific TCR breadth and depth rose significantly after two AZD1222 doses compared with day 0 and with MenACWY recipients.

Sample: peripheral blood, taken 28 days after the second AZD1222 dose. Recombination joined TRBV6-6 with TRBJ2-7, with an unclear D gene assignment. The TCR was taken from an adult who received the AZD1222 COVID-19 vaccine. CDR3 reads: CASSPPGRSEQYF. The sequenced DNA is TGTGCCAGCAGTCCCCCAGGCCGGAGCGAGCAGTACTTC.